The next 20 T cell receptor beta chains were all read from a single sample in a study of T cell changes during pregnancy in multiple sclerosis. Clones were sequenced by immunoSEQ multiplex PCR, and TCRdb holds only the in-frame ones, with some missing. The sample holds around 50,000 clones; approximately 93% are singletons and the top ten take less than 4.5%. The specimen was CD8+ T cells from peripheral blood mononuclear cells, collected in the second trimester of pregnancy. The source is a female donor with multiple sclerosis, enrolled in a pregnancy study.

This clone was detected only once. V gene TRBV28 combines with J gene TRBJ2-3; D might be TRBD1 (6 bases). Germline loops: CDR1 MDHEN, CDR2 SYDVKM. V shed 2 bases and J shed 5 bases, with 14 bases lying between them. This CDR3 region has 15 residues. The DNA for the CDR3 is TGTGCCAGCAGTTTACAGGGGCTATTAAGAGATACGCAGTATTTT. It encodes CASSLQGLLRDTQYF.

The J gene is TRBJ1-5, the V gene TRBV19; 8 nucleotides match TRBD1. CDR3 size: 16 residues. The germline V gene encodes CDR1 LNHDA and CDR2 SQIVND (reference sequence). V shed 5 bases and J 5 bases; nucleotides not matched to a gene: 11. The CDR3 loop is CASSSRDRGGDQPQHF. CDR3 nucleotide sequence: TGTGCCAGTAGTTCTCGAGACAGGGGAGGCGATCAGCCCCAGCATTTT.

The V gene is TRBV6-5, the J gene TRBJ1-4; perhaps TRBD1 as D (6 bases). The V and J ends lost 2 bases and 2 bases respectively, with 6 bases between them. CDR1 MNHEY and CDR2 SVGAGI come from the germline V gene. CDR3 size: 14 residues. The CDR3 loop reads CASSYGQTNEKLFF. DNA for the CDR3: TGTGCCAGCAGTTACGGACAGACTAATGAAAAACTGTTTTTT.

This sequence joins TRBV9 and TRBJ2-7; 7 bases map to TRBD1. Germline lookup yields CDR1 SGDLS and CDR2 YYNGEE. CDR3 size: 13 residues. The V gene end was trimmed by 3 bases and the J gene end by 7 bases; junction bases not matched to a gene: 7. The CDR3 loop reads CASSGRTGGEQYF. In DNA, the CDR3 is TGTGCCAGCAGCGGACGGACAGGAGGAGAGCAGTACTTC. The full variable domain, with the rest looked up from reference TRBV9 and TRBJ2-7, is DSGVTQTPKHLITATGQRVTLRCSPRSGDLSVYWYQQSLDQGLQFLIQYYNGEERAKGNILERFSAQQFPDLHSELNLSSLELGDSALYFCASSGRTGGEQYFGPGTRLTVT.

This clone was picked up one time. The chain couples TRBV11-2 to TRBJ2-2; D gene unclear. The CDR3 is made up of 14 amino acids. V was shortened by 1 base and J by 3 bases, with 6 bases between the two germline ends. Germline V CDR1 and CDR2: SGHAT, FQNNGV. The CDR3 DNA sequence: TGTGCCAGCAGCTTAGGGCTCTACACCGGGGAGCTGTTTTTT. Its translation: CASSLGLYTGELFF.

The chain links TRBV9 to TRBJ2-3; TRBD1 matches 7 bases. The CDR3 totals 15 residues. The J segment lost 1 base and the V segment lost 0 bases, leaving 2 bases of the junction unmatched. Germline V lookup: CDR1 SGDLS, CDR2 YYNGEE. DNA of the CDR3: TGTGCCAGCAGCGTAGACGGACAGGGCACAGATACGCAGTATTTT. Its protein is CASSVDGQGTDTQYF.

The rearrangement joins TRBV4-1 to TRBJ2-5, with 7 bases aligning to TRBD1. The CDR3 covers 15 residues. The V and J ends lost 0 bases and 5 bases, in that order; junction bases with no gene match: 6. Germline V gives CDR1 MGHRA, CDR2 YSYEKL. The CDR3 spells CASSQDPGQVETQYF. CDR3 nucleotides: TGCGCCAGCAGCCAAGATCCCGGACAGGTCGAGACCCAGTACTTC.

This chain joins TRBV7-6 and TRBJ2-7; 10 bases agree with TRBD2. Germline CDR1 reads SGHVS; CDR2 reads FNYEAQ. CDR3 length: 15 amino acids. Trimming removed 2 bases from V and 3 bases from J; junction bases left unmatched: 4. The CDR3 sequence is CASSLLAGDRYEQYF. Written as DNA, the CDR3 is TGTGCCAGCAGCTTACTAGCGGGGGACCGCTACGAGCAGTACTTC. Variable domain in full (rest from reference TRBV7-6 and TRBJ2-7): GAGVSQSPRYKVTKRGQDVALRCDPISGHVSLYWYRQALGQGPEFLTYFNYEAQQDKSGLPNDRFSAERPEGSISTLTIQRTEQRDSAMYRCASSLLAGDRYEQYFGPGTRLTVT.

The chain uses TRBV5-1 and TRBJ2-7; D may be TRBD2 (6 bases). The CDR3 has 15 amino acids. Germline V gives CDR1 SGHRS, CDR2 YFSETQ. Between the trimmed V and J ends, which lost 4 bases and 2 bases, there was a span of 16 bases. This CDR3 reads CASSQGGGKTYEQYF. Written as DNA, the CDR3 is TGCGCCAGCAGCCAGGGTGGGGGGAAAACCTACGAGCAGTACTTC.

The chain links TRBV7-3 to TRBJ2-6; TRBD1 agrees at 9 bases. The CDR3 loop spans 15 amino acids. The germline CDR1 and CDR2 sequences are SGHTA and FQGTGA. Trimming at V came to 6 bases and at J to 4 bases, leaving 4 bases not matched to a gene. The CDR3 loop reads CASRGQGPGANVLTF. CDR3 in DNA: TGTGCCAGCAGGGGACAGGGCCCCGGGGCCAACGTCCTGACTTTC.

DNA for the CDR3: TGTGGCAGTGGGAGGGGTGGAAATTCACCCCTCCACTTT. Protein sequence: CGSGRGGNSPLHF. The chain recombines TRBV9 with TRBJ1-6; tentatively, D is TRBD1 (5 bases). Germline loops: CDR1 SGDLS, CDR2 YYNGEE. CDR3 size: 13 residues.

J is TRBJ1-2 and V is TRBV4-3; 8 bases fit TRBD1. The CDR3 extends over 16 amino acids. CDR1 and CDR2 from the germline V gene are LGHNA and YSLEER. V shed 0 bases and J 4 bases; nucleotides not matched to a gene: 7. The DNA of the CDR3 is TGCGCCAGCAGCCAAGAGGAGGACAGGGAGGGCTATGGCTACACCTTC. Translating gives CASSQEEDREGYGYTF.

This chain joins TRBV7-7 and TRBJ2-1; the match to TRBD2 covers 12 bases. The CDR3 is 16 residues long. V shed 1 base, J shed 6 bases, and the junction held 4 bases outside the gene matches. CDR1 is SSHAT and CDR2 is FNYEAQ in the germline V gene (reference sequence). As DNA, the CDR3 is TGTGCCAGCAGCTTAGGGCTAGCGGGAGGGCTCAATGAGCAGTTCTTC. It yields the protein CASSLGLAGGLNEQFF.

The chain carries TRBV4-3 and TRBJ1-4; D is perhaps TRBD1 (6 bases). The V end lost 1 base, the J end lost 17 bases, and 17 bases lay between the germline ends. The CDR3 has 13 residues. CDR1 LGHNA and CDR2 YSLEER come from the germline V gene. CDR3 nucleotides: TGCGCCAGCAGCCAAGCGCGGGGGGGCCAACCCTTTTTT. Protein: CASSQARGGQPFF.

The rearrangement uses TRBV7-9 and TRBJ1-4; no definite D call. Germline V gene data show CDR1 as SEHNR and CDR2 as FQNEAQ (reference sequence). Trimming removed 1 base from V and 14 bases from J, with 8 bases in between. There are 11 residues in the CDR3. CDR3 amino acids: CASSLGHLLFF. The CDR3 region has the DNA TGTGCCAGCAGCTTAGGACATTTGCTGTTTTTT.

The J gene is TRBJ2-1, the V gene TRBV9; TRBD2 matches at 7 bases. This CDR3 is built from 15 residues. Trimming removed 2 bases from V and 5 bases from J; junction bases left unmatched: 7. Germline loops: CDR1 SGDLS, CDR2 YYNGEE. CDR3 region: CASSVPLANDNEQFF. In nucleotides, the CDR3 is TGTGCCAGCAGCGTCCCACTAGCGAATGACAATGAGCAGTTCTTC.

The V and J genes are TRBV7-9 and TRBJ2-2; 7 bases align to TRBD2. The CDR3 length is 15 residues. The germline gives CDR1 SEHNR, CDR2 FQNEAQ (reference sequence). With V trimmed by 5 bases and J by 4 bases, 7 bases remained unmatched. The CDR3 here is CASSGRGVITGELFF. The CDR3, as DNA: TGTGCCAGCAGCGGCCGGGGGGTTATCACCGGGGAGCTGTTTTTT.

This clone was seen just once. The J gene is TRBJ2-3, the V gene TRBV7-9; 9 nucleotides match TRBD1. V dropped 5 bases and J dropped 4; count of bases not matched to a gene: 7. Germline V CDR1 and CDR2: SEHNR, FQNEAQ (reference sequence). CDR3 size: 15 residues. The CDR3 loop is CASSHRDRAADTQYF. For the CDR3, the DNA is TGTGCCAGCAGCCATAGGGACAGGGCCGCAGATACGCAGTATTTT.

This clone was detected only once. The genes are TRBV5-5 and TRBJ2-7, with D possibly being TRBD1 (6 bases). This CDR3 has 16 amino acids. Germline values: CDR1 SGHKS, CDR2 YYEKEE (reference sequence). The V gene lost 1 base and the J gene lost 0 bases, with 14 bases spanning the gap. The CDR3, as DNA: TGTGCCAGCAGCTTGCCTCGGGACACCTCCTCCTACGAGCAGTACTTC. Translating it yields CASSLPRDTSSYEQYF.

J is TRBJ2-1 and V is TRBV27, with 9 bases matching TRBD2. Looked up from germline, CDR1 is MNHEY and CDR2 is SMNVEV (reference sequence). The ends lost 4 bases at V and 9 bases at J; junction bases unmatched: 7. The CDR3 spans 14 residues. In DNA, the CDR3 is TGTGCCAGCAGTTCACTAGCGGGTGAGGGTGAGCAGTTCTTC. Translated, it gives CASSSLAGEGEQFF.